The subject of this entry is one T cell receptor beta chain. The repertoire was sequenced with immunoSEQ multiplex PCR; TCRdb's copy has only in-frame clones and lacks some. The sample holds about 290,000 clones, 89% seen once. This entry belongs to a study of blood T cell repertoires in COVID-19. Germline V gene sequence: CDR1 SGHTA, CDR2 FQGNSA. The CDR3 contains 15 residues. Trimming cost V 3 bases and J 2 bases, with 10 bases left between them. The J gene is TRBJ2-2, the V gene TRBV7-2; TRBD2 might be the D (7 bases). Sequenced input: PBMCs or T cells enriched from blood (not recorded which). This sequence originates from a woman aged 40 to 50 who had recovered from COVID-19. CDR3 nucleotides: TGTGCCAGCAGCTTGGGAGGGGGAAACACCGGGGAGCTGTTTTTT. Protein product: CASSLGGGNTGELFF.